The TCR beta chain described here comes from a study of blood T cell repertoires in COVID-19. Libraries were prepared by immunoSEQ multiplex PCR; TCRdb keeps only in-frame clonotypes and omits some of them. The table includes 70,000 to 75,000 clones, approximately 79% detected once. V lost 8 bases and J lost 2; bases outside the gene matches: 5. The CDR3 has 14 residues. CDR1 KGHSY and CDR2 FQNENV come from the germline V gene. This receptor was obtained from a man in his 60s with active or convalescent COVID-19. The sequenced material came from peripheral blood. V is TRBV16 and J is TRBJ1-2; 10 nucleotides line up with TRBD1. CDR3 coding DNA: TGTGCCAGCCTGGGGACAGGGGAAAACTATGGCTACACCTTC. Translating it yields CASLGTGENYGYTF.